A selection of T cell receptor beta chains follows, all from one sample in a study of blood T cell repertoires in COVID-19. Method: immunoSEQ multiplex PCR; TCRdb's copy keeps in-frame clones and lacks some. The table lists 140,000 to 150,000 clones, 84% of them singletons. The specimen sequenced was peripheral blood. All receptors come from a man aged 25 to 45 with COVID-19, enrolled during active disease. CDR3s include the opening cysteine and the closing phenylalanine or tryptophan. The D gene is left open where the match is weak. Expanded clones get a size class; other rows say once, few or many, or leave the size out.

CDR3 DNA: TGTGCCAGCAGTTTGTGGGCAGGGGGCAATCAGCCCCAGCATTTT
CDR3 protein: CASSLWAGGNQPQHF
clone size: .
J gene: TRBJ1-5
V gene: TRBV28
D gene: .

CDR3 DNA: TGTGCCAGCAGCAAAGACAGACTCACCGGGGAGCTGTTTTTT
CDR3 protein: CASSKDRLTGELFF
clone size: few
J gene: TRBJ2-2
V gene: TRBV28
D gene: .

CDR3 DNA: TGTGCCTGGAGGTACACAGGGTTCCTTTCGGCCAACGTCCTGACTTTC
CDR3 protein: CAWRYTGFLSANVLTF
clone size: .
J gene: TRBJ2-6
V gene: TRBV30
D gene: .

CDR3 DNA: TGTGCCAGCAGCTCGGACAGGAACCTAATAGCTAGCAATCAGCCCCAGCATTTT
CDR3 protein: CASSSDRNLIASNQPQHF
clone size: .
J gene: TRBJ1-5
V gene: TRBV28
D gene: TRBD1

CDR3 DNA: TGTGCCTGGAGTGTACGGGGCCTCCCAGGGGCTGAAGCTTTCTTT
CDR3 protein: CAWSVRGLPGAEAFF
clone size: .
J gene: TRBJ1-1
V gene: TRBV30
D gene: .

CDR3 DNA: TGTGCCAGCAGCCTTCGGACTAGCGGGAGCTTCGGAGATACGCAGTATTTT
CDR3 protein: CASSLRTSGSFGDTQYF
clone size: .
J gene: TRBJ2-3
V gene: TRBV7-8
D gene: TRBD2

CDR3 DNA: TGTGCTAGCAGTTCGCGACTAGACGACGAGCAGTACTTC
CDR3 protein: CASSSRLDDEQYF
clone size: .
J gene: TRBJ2-7
V gene: TRBV7-7
D gene: .

CDR3 DNA: TGCGCCAGCACTTCGGGAGCGGCGGGCACCGGGGAGCTGTTTTTT
CDR3 protein: CASTSGAAGTGELFF
clone size: .
J gene: TRBJ2-2
V gene: TRBV5-1
D gene: .

CDR3 DNA: TGTGCCTGGAGCCTAGGGACAGGGGGTGACGAGCAGTACTTC
CDR3 protein: CAWSLGTGGDEQYF
clone size: .
J gene: TRBJ2-7
V gene: TRBV30
D gene: TRBD1

CDR3 DNA: TGTGCCAGCAGCATCTATACAGGGTCCGAGCAGTACTTC
CDR3 protein: CASSIYTGSEQYF
clone size: .
J gene: TRBJ2-7
V gene: TRBV11-3
D gene: .

CDR3 DNA: TGTGCCAGCAGTAGAAACATGGGACAGGCCACCAGGGCTTTCTTT
CDR3 protein: CASSRNMGQATRAFF
clone size: .
J gene: TRBJ1-1
V gene: TRBV27
D gene: TRBD1

CDR3 DNA: TGTGCCAGCAGCCTCCCAGGGTCAGATACGCAGTATTTT
CDR3 protein: CASSLPGSDTQYF
clone size: .
J gene: TRBJ2-3
V gene: TRBV11-3
D gene: .

CDR3 DNA: TGTGCCAGCAGGCGGACTAGCGGGAGACTCCACGAGCAGTACTTC
CDR3 protein: CASRRTSGRLHEQYF
clone size: .
J gene: TRBJ2-7
V gene: TRBV28
D gene: TRBD2

CDR3 DNA: TGTGCCAGCAGCTTTTATCAAACTAGATTGAGGGCCGGGGAGCTGTTTTTT
CDR3 protein: CASSFYQTRLRAGELFF
clone size: .
J gene: TRBJ2-2
V gene: TRBV5-4
D gene: .

CDR3 DNA: TGTGCCATCCCGACAGTCCCTGGGGCCAACGTCCTGACTTTC
CDR3 protein: CAIPTVPGANVLTF
clone size: .
J gene: TRBJ2-6
V gene: TRBV28
D gene: .

CDR3 DNA: TGTGCCATCAGTTCGGGACAGACTTATAGCAATCAGCCCCAGCATTTT
CDR3 protein: CAISSGQTYSNQPQHF
clone size: once
J gene: TRBJ1-5
V gene: TRBV10-3
D gene: TRBD1

CDR3 DNA: TGTGCCAGCGATACAGGGTATCGGGGAATGGAGACCCAGTACTTC
CDR3 protein: CASDTGYRGMETQYF
clone size: .
J gene: TRBJ2-5
V gene: TRBV6-5
D gene: .

CDR3 DNA: TGTGCCAGCAGGCCGGGACAGGGGCCTAATCAGCCCCAGCATTTT
CDR3 protein: CASRPGQGPNQPQHF
clone size: .
J gene: TRBJ1-5
V gene: TRBV27
D gene: TRBD1

CDR3 DNA: TGTGCCAGCTCCCGGGACAGAACCTACGAGCAGTACTTC
CDR3 protein: CASSRDRTYEQYF
clone size: .
J gene: TRBJ2-7
V gene: TRBV18
D gene: TRBD1

CDR3 DNA: TGTGCCACCAGCAGAGAAGGGGCGAGCTCCTACGAGCAGTACTTC
CDR3 protein: CATSREGASSYEQYF
clone size: .
J gene: TRBJ2-7
V gene: TRBV15
D gene: .

CDR3 DNA: TGTGCCAGCAAGCCACGGGCTAGCGGAGAAGAGACCCAGTACTTC
CDR3 protein: CASKPRASGEETQYF
clone size: .
J gene: TRBJ2-5
V gene: TRBV7-2
D gene: TRBD2

CDR3 DNA: TGTGCCAGTTCTATTCTAAATCAGCCCCAGCATTTT
CDR3 protein: CASSILNQPQHF
clone size: few
J gene: TRBJ1-5
V gene: TRBV19
D gene: .

CDR3 DNA: TGTGCCAGCGGGAGGGAGAAAGCTTTCTTT
CDR3 protein: CASGREKAFF
clone size: many
J gene: TRBJ1-1
V gene: TRBV6-5
D gene: .

CDR3 DNA: TGTGCCAGCAGCACCCGAGGGACTAGCGGGGGTTACGAGCAGTACTTC
CDR3 protein: CASSTRGTSGGYEQYF
clone size: .
J gene: TRBJ2-7
V gene: TRBV11-2
D gene: TRBD2

CDR3 DNA: TGTGCCAGCAGCCCCTGGAGAAGCGGGTCAGAGACCCAGTACTTC
CDR3 protein: CASSPWRSGSETQYF
clone size: .
J gene: TRBJ2-5
V gene: TRBV14
D gene: .

CDR3 DNA: TGTGCCAGCTCACCCAATGGACAGGGCAATAATTCACCCCTCCACTTT
CDR3 protein: CASSPNGQGNNSPLHF
clone size: .
J gene: TRBJ1-6
V gene: TRBV18
D gene: TRBD1

CDR3 DNA: TGTGCCAGCAGGGACGGAAGCGGGAGTAAGGACAATGAGCAGTTCTTC
CDR3 protein: CASRDGSGSKDNEQFF
clone size: .
J gene: TRBJ2-1
V gene: TRBV28
D gene: TRBD2

CDR3 DNA: TGTGCCAGCAGCTTGGAGACAGGCCTGACCGGGGAGCTGTTTTTT
CDR3 protein: CASSLETGLTGELFF
clone size: .
J gene: TRBJ2-2
V gene: TRBV5-4
D gene: .

CDR3 DNA: TGTGCCAGTAGTCCTTCACAATGGTTAGCGGGAGTGGGCTATGAGCAGTTCTTC
CDR3 protein: CASSPSQWLAGVGYEQFF
clone size: .
J gene: TRBJ2-1
V gene: TRBV19
D gene: TRBD2

CDR3 DNA: TGTGCCAGCAGCTTAGTAGCGGGAGACGAGCAGTACTTC
CDR3 protein: CASSLVAGDEQYF
clone size: .
J gene: TRBJ2-7
V gene: TRBV7-2
D gene: TRBD2

CDR3 DNA: TGTGCCACCAGCAGAGATAGGGGTAAGGGCGGCGAGCAGTTCTTC
CDR3 protein: CATSRDRGKGGEQFF
clone size: .
J gene: TRBJ2-1
V gene: TRBV15
D gene: .

CDR3 DNA: TGTGCCAGCAGTCAAACCCTGGACAGCCTAACTGAAGCTTTCTTT
CDR3 protein: CASSQTLDSLTEAFF
clone size: .
J gene: TRBJ1-1
V gene: TRBV27
D gene: .

CDR3 DNA: TGTGCCACCAGTGAGCCCCTGGCGGGAGCCGGGCAGTACTTC
CDR3 protein: CATSEPLAGAGQYF
clone size: once
J gene: TRBJ2-7
V gene: TRBV24-1
D gene: TRBD2

CDR3 DNA: TGTGCCAGCAGCCAAGATAGGCTGCGGCAAGAGACCCAGTACTTC
CDR3 protein: CASSQDRLRQETQYF
clone size: .
J gene: TRBJ2-5
V gene: TRBV14
D gene: .

CDR3 DNA: TGTGCCGGGGAAAGAGGGCAGGGGGCCTTCCTCCGCGGAGCTTTCTTT
CDR3 protein: CAGERGQGAFLRGAFF
clone size: .
J gene: TRBJ1-1
V gene: TRBV30
D gene: TRBD1

CDR3 DNA: TGCAGTGCTAGTCCACAGGATCCCTACGAGCAGTACTTC
CDR3 protein: CSASPQDPYEQYF
clone size: .
J gene: TRBJ2-7
V gene: TRBV20-1
D gene: .

CDR3 DNA: TGTGCCAGTAGTACGACCAGGGGAAATGAGCAGTTCTTC
CDR3 protein: CASSTTRGNEQFF
clone size: .
J gene: TRBJ2-1
V gene: TRBV19
D gene: .

CDR3 DNA: TGTGCCACCAGTGACGGACAGGGCGTGGACTATGGCTACACCTTC
CDR3 protein: CATSDGQGVDYGYTF
clone size: .
J gene: TRBJ1-2
V gene: TRBV24-1
D gene: TRBD1

CDR3 DNA: TGTGCCTGGAGTCGAGAAGCTATGAACACTGAAGCTTTCTTT
CDR3 protein: CAWSREAMNTEAFF
clone size: .
J gene: TRBJ1-1
V gene: TRBV30
D gene: .

CDR3 DNA: TGTGCCAGTAAGTCCGAGTATTGGAACACTGAAGCTTTCTTT
CDR3 protein: CASKSEYWNTEAFF
clone size: .
J gene: TRBJ1-1
V gene: TRBV19
D gene: .

CDR3 DNA: TGTGCCACCAGTGACCCCGGGCTAGCCAATGAGCAGTTCTTC
CDR3 protein: CATSDPGLANEQFF
clone size: .
J gene: TRBJ2-1
V gene: TRBV24-1
D gene: .

CDR3 DNA: TGTGCCAGCAGCGGCGGACTAGCGGGAGTTACGGGGGAGCTGTTTTTT
CDR3 protein: CASSGGLAGVTGELFF
clone size: .
J gene: TRBJ2-2
V gene: TRBV7-2
D gene: TRBD2

CDR3 DNA: TGTGCCAGCAGCTCCGGGACTAGCGGATTCCAAGAGACCCAGTACTTC
CDR3 protein: CASSSGTSGFQETQYF
clone size: .
J gene: TRBJ2-5
V gene: TRBV9
D gene: TRBD2

CDR3 DNA: TGTGCCAGCAGCATTGGGGCGGGACAGATCTATGGCTACACCTTC
CDR3 protein: CASSIGAGQIYGYTF
clone size: .
J gene: TRBJ1-2
V gene: TRBV5-5
D gene: TRBD1

CDR3 DNA: TGTGCCAGCACCCACCGGGACAGGGGGCGAGGGAACACTGAAGCTTTCTTT
CDR3 protein: CASTHRDRGRGNTEAFF
clone size: .
J gene: TRBJ1-1
V gene: TRBV28
D gene: TRBD1

CDR3 DNA: TGTGCCAGCAGCCAGGACAGGGGCTACGAGCAGTACTTC
CDR3 protein: CASSQDRGYEQYF
clone size: .
J gene: TRBJ2-7
V gene: TRBV28
D gene: TRBD1

CDR3 DNA: TGTGCCAGTAGTAGGGGCCAGAACAATGAGCAGTTCTTC
CDR3 protein: CASSRGQNNEQFF
clone size: .
J gene: TRBJ2-1
V gene: TRBV19
D gene: .

CDR3 DNA: TGCAGCGTGGGGACCTCAGGGGTGGCGAACACTGAAGCTTTCTTT
CDR3 protein: CSVGTSGVANTEAFF
clone size: .
J gene: TRBJ1-1
V gene: TRBV29-1
D gene: .

CDR3 DNA: TGTGCCAGCAGTACAGGGGGTAGCTATGGCTACACCTTC
CDR3 protein: CASSTGGSYGYTF
clone size: .
J gene: TRBJ1-2
V gene: TRBV28
D gene: TRBD1

CDR3 DNA: TGTGCCAGTGAGGGCCCGGGACAGGACCATAACAATGAGCAGTTCTTC
CDR3 protein: CASEGPGQDHNNEQFF
clone size: .
J gene: TRBJ2-1
V gene: TRBV19
D gene: TRBD1

CDR3 DNA: TGCGCCAGCAGCTTGATGAGCTCCTACAATGAGCAGTTCTTC
CDR3 protein: CASSLMSSYNEQFF
clone size: few
J gene: TRBJ2-1
V gene: TRBV5-1
D gene: .

CDR3 DNA: TGTGCCAGCAGTCAGAGACAGGGGGATATTCAGCCCCAGCATTTT
CDR3 protein: CASSQRQGDIQPQHF
clone size: .
J gene: TRBJ1-5
V gene: TRBV6-5
D gene: TRBD1

CDR3 DNA: TGTGCCAGCAGTCCCTGGCGGCGGGAGCAGTACTTC
CDR3 protein: CASSPWRREQYF
clone size: .
J gene: TRBJ2-7
V gene: TRBV2
D gene: .

CDR3 DNA: TGTGCCAGCAGCCAATCCCAAACTAGCGGCACAGATACGCAGTATTTT
CDR3 protein: CASSQSQTSGTDTQYF
clone size: .
J gene: TRBJ2-3
V gene: TRBV3-1/TRBV3-2
D gene: TRBD2

CDR3 DNA: TGTGCCATCAGTAATACGGACAGGGGCTATGGCTACACCTTC
CDR3 protein: CAISNTDRGYGYTF
clone size: .
J gene: TRBJ1-2
V gene: TRBV10-3
D gene: TRBD1